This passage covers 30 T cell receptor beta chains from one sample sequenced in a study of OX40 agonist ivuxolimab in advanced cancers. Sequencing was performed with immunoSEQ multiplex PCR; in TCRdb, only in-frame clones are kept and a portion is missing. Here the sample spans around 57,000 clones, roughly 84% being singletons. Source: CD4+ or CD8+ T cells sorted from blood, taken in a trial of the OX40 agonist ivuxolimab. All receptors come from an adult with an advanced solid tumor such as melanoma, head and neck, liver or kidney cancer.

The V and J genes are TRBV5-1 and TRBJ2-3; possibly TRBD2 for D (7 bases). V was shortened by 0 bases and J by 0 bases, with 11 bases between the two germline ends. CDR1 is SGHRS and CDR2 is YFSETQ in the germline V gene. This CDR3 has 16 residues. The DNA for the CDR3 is TGCGCCAGCAGCTTGGAGGCGGGGGCGAGCACAGATACGCAGTATTTT. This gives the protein CASSLEAGASTDTQYF. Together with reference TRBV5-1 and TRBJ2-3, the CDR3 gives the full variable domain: KAGVTQTPRYLIKTRGQQVTLSCSPISGHRSVSWYQQTPGQGLQFLFEYFSETQRNKGNFPGRFSGRQFSNSRSEMNVSTLELGDSALYLCASSLEAGASTDTQYFGPGTRLTVL.

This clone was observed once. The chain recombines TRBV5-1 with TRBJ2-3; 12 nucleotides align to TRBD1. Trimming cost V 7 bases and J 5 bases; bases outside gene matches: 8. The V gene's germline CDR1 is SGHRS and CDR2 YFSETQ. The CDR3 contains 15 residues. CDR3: CASAMGQGAGDTQYF. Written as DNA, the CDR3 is TGCGCCAGCGCGATGGGACAGGGGGCGGGAGATACGCAGTATTTT. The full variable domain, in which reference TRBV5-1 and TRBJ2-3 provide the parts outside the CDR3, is KAGVTQTPRYLIKTRGQQVTLSCSPISGHRSVSWYQQTPGQGLQFLFEYFSETQRNKGNFPGRFSGRQFSNSRSEMNVSTLELGDSALYLCASAMGQGAGDTQYFGPGTRLTVL.

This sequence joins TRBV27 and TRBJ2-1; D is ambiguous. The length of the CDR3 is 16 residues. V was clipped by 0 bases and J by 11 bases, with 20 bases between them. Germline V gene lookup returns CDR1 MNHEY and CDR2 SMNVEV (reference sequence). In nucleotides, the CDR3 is TGTGCCAGCAGTTTATCGATCCCGGGCCCTCAAAGGAAGCAGTTCTTC. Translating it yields CASSLSIPGPQRKQFF.

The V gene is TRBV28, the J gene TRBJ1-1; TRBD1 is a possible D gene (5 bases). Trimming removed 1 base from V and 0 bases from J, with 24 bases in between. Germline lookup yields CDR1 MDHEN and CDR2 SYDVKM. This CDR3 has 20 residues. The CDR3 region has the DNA TGTGCCAGCAGTTTATTGATTTTTAGGGGACCAAATCCGCTGAACACTGAAGCTTTCTTT. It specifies CASSLLIFRGPNPLNTEAFF.

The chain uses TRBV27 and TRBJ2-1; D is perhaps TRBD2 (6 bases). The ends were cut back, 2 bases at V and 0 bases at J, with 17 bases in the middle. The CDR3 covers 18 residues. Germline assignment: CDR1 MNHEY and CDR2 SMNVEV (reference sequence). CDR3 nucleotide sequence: TGTGCCAGCAGTTTAAGGGGAGACTGGCGGGACTCCTACAATGAGCAGTTCTTC. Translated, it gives CASSLRGDWRDSYNEQFF.

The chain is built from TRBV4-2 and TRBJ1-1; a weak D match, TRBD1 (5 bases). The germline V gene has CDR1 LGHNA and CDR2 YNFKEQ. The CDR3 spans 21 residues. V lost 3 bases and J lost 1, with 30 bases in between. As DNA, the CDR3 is TGTGCCAGCAGCCAGGACCCGGTATCGGGCAGCAGGGCCGAACCGAACACTGAAGCTTTCTTT. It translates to CASSQDPVSGSRAEPNTEAFF.

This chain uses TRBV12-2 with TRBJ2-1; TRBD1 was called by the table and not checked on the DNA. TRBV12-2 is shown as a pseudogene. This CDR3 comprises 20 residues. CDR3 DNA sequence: TGTGCAAGTCGCTGGGGGACAGCCAAAAATGGTCCAAAAGGTTACAATGAGCAGTTCTTC. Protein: CASRWGTAKNGPKGYNEQFF.

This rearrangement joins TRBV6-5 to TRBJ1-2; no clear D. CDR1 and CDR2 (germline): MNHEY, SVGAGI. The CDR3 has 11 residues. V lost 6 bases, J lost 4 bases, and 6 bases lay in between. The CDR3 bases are TGTGCCAGCAGCTCAGCCTATGGCTACACCTTC. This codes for CASSSAYGYTF.

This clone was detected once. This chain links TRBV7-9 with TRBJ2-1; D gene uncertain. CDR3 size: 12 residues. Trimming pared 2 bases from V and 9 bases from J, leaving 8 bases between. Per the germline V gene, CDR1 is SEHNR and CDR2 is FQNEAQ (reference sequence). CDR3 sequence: CASSLRFGEQFF. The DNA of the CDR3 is TGTGCCAGCAGCTTAAGGTTTGGTGAGCAGTTCTTC.

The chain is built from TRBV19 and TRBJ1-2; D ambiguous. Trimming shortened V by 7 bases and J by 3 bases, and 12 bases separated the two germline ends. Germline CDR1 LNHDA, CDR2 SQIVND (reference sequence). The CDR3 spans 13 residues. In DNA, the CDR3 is TGTGCCAGTAATAGCAGGACGGACTATGGCTACACCTTC. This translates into CASNSRTDYGYTF.

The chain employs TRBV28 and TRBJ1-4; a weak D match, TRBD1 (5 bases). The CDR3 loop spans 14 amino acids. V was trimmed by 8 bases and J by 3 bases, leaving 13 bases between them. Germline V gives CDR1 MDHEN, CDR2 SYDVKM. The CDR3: CASVAGGPNEKLFF. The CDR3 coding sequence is TGTGCCAGCGTTGCCGGGGGACCTAATGAAAAACTGTTTTTT.

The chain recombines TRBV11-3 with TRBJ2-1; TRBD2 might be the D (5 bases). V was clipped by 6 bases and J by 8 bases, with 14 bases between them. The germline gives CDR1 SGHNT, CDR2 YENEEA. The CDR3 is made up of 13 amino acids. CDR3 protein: CASSPTGSDEQFF. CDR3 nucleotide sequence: TGTGCCAGCAGTCCGACGGGATCCGATGAGCAGTTCTTC.

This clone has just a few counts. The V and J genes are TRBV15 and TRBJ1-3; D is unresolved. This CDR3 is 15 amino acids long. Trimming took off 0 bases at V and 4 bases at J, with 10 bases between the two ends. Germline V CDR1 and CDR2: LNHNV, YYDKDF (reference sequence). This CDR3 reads CATSRDPAGGNTIYF. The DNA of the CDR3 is TGTGCCACCAGCAGAGATCCGGCAGGCGGAAACACCATATATTTT.

CDR3 bases: TGTGCCAGCAGCTTGGATGGCAGGGGGTATGAGCAGTTCTTC. It encodes CASSLDGRGYEQFF. This chain links TRBV5-4 with TRBJ2-1; 7 bases are shared with TRBD1. Trimming cost V 0 bases and J 8 bases; bases outside gene matches: 5. CDR3 length equals 14 residues. The germline gives CDR1 SGHNT, CDR2 YYREEE (reference sequence).

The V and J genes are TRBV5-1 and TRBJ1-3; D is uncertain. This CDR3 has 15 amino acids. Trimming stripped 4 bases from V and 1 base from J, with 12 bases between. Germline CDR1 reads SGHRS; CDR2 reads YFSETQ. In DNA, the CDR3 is TGCGCCAGCAGCGAGGACCGTCCGTCTGGAAACACCATATATTTT. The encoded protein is CASSEDRPSGNTIYF.

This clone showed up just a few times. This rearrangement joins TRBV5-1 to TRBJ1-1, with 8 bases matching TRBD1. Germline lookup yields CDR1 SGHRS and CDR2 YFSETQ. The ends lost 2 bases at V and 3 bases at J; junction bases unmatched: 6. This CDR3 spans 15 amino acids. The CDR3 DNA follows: TGCGCCAGCAGCTTTGGAGGACAGGGAGACACTGAAGCTTTCTTT. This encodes CASSFGGQGDTEAFF.

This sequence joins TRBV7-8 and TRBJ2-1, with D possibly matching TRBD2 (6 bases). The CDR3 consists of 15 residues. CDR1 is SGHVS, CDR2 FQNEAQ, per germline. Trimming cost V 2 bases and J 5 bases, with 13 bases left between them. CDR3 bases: TGTGCCAGCAGCTTACGGGAGATCAATCACAATGAGCAGTTCTTC. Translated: CASSLREINHNEQFF.

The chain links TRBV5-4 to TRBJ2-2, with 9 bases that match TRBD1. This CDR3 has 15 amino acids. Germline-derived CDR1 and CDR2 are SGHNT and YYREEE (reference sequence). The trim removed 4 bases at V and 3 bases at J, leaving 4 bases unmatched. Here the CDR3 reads CASSPRTGDTGELFF. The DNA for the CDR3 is TGTGCCAGCAGCCCGAGGACAGGGGACACCGGGGAGCTGTTTTTT.

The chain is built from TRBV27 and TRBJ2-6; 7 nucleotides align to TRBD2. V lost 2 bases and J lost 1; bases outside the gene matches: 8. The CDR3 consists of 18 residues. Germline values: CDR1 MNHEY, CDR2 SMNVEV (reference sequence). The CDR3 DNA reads TGTGCCAGCAGTTTAACGGGCGGGGGTGGGTCTGGGGCCAACGTCCTGACTTTC. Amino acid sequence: CASSLTGGGGSGANVLTF.

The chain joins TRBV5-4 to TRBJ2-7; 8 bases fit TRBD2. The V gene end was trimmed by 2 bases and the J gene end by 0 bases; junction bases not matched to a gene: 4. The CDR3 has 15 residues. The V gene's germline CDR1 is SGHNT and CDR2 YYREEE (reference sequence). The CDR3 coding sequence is TGTGCCAGCAGCTTACCGGGAGGGAGCTCCTACGAGCAGTACTTC. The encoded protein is CASSLPGGSSYEQYF.

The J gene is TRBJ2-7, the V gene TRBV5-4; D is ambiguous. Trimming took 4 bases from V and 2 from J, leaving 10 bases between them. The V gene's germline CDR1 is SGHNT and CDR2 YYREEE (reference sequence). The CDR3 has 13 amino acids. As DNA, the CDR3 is TGTGCCAGCAGCCCGGCACCCACCTACGAGCAGTACTTC. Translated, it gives CASSPAPTYEQYF.

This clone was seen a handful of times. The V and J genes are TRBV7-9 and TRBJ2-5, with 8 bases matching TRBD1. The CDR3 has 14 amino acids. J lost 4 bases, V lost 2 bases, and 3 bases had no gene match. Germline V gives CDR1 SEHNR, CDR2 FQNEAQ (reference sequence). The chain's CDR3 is CASSLQGAIETQYF. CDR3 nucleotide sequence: TGTGCCAGCAGCTTACAGGGGGCTATAGAGACCCAGTACTTC.

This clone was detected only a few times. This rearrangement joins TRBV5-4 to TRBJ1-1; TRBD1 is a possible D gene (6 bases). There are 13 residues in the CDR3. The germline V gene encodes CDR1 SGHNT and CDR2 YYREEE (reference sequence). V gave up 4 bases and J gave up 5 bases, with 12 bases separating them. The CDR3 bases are TGTGCCAGCAGCGAGGACAGAAATACTGAAGCTTTCTTT. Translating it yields CASSEDRNTEAFF.

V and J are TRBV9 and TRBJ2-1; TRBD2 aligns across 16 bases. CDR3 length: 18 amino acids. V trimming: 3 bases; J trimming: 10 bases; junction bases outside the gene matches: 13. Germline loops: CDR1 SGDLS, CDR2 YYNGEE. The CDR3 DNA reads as TGTGCCAGCAGCGCCCTTTTGGGGACTAGCGGGAGGGCCCGGGAGCAGTTCTTC. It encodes CASSALLGTSGRAREQFF.

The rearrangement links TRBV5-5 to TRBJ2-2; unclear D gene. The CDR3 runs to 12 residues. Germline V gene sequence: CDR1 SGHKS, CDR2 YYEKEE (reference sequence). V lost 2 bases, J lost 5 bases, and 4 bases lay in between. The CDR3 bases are TGTGCCAGCAGCTTTTATACCGGGGAGCTGTTTTTT. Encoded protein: CASSFYTGELFF.

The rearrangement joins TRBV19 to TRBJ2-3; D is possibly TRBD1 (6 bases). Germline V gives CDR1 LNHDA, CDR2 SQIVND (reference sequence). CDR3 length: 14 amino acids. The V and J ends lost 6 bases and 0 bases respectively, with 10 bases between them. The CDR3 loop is CASRYRASTDTQYF. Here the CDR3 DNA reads TGTGCCAGTAGATACAGGGCAAGCACAGATACGCAGTATTTT.

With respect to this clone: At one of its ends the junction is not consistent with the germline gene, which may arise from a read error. The CDR3 bases are TGTGCCAGCAGCCTAGCGAGCTCCTACGAGCAGTACTTC. The encoded protein is CASSLASSYEQYF. The chain carries TRBV7-2 and TRBJ2-7; D is perhaps TRBD2 (6 bases). The CDR3 runs 13 residues. Germline lookup yields CDR1 SGHTA and CDR2 FQGNSA.

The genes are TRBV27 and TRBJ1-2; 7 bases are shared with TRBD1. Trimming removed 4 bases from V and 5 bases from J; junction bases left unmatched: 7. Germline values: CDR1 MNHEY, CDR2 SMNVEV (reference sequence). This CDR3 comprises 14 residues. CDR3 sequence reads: CASSSPGQIYGYTF. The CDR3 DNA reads TGTGCCAGCAGTTCTCCGGGACAGATTTATGGCTACACCTTC.

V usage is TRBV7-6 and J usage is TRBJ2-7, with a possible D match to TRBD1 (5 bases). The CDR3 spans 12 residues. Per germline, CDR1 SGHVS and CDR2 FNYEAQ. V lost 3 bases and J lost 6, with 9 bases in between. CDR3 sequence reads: CASSFPQGEQYF. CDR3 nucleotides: TGTGCCAGCAGCTTTCCCCAGGGCGAGCAGTACTTC.

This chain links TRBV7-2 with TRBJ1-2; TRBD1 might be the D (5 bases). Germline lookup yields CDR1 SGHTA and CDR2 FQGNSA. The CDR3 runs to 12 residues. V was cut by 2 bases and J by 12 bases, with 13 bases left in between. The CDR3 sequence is CASSLFGGTNTF. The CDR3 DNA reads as TGTGCCAGCAGCTTATTCGGAGGGACGAACACCTTC.